The source of this T cell receptor beta chain is a study of blood T cell repertoires in COVID-19. Study as a whole: The United States, Italy and Spain supplied acute and convalescent COVID-19 samples. Sources were T cells, B-cell-depleted T cells, or PBMCs; the material itself was cDNA or gDNA.

How the authors handled the data: Reference gene primer amplification yielded estimated nucleated cell counts. The repertoire was sequenced with immunoSEQ multiplex PCR; TCRdb's copy has only in-frame clones and lacks some. D and trimming were read from the DNA, whereas the V and J calls and clone size are those reported in that table. The repertoire holds more than 150,000 clones, with around 85% as singletons. Germline lookup yields CDR1 LGHDT and CDR2 YNNKEL (reference sequence). V shed 5 bases and J shed 7 bases, with 21 bases lying between them. The CDR3 totals 16 residues. Sequencing was performed on peripheral blood. The source of this sequence is a man aged 55 to 70 with acute or convalescent COVID-19. The chain recombines TRBV3-1 (or the pseudogene TRBV3-2) with TRBJ1-5; D not resolved. For the CDR3, the DNA is TGTGCCAGCAGCTCAAAGGCGGGCCTCGGAGTGCAGCCCCAGCATTTT. Amino acid sequence: CASSSKAGLGVQPQHF.